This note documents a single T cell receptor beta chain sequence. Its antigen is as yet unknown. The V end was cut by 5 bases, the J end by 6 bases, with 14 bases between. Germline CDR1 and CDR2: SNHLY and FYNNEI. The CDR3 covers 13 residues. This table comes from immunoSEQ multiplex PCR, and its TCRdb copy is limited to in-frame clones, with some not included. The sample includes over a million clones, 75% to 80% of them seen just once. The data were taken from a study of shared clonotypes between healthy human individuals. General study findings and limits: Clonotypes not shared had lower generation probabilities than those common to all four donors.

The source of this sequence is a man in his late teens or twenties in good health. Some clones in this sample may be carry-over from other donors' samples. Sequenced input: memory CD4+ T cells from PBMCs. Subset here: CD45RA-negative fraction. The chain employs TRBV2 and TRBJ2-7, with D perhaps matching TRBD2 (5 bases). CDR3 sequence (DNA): TGTGCCAGCAGTTGGGCAGAGGGTGGCGAGCAGTACTTC. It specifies CASSWAEGGEQYF. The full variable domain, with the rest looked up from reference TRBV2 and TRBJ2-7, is EPEVTQTPSHQVTQMGQEVILRCVPISNHLYFYWYRQILGQKVEFLVSFYNNEISEKSEIFDDQFSVERPDGSNFTLKIRSTKLEDSAMYFCASSWAEGGEQYFGPGTRLTVT.